This T cell receptor (beta chain) was observed in a study of blood T cell repertoires in COVID-19. Study-wide context: COVID-19 samples, acute and convalescent, were from the United States, Italy and Spain. Sample material is recorded as cDNA or gDNA derived from T cells, B-cell-depleted T cells, or PBMCs.

Trimming at V came to 4 bases and at J to 3 bases, leaving 4 bases not matched to a gene. The CDR3 length is 15 residues. Germline V gene lookup returns CDR1 LNHNV and CDR2 YYDKDF (reference sequence). In the original workflow: Amplification of reference gene primers was used by the study to estimate nucleated cell counts. Data came from immunoSEQ multiplex PCR; TCRdb stores just in-frame clones and leaves some out. V, J and clone size derive from that table, while D and trimming were established from the DNA sequence. The table has some 130,000 clones, roughly 90% seen once. The gene calls are TRBV15 and TRBJ2-7; 12 nucleotides agree with TRBD2. Sequences were obtained from peripheral blood. This receptor was taken from a man in his forties or fifties with active or convalescent COVID-19. The CDR3 nucleotides read TGTGCCACCAGCAAACGGACTAGCGGGGACTACGAGCAGTACTTC. Residues: CATSKRTSGDYEQYF.